The TCR beta chain under discussion was sequenced for a study of persistence of HIV-infected CD4 T cells. Anti-CD3/anti-CD28 beads served as a nonspecific positive control stimulus. CD4+ T cells upregulating both CD40 ligand and CD69 were sorted as responding cells. PBMCs were depleted of CD8+ T cells before stimulation. This CDR3 spans 19 amino acids. V shed 4 bases, J shed 0 bases, and the junction held 15 bases outside the gene matches. Germline assignment: CDR1 DFQATT and CDR2 SNEGSKA (reference sequence). The immunoSEQ assay was version 4, run in survey mode. Here immunoSEQ multiplex PCR was the method, and the copy in TCRdb shows in-frame clones only, minus some. The profile shows under 45,000 clones, around 90% of them singletons. Turning to this clone: No antigen is known for it.

This clonotype was obtained from an adult man with HIV who was CMV-seropositive. The sequences come from CD4+ T cells sorted from PBMCs after approximately 19-hour stimulation, collected from a patient who received antiretroviral therapy. The V and J genes are TRBV20-1 and TRBJ1-5, with TRBD1 matching 10 bases. CDR3 region: CSATDFRGQGTLSNQPQHF. The DNA of the CDR3 is TGCAGTGCTACTGATTTCCGGGGACAGGGGACCCTTAGCAATCAGCCCCAGCATTTT.